This record covers a single T cell receptor beta chain. These data originate in a study of blood T cells in healthy people across ages. A second PCR, run for about 7 to 11 cycles, used a sample-barcoded 5' primer plus a J-beta primer mix. TCRdb re-analysed the 5' RACE reads in MiXCR, keeping a single row per CDR3 protein. Among 1.5 million to 1.8 million distinct CDR3 sequences listed, 35% to 45% were seen once. The receptor's source is a young woman in good health. The sample taken for sequencing was blood.

As DNA, the CDR3 is TGTGCCAGCAGCCCCATCGGGACAGACTATGGCTACACCTTC. Translation: CASSPIGTDYGYTF. This sequence joins TRBV3-1 and TRBJ1-2; 7 bases match TRBD1. Trimming cost V 4 bases and J 3 bases; bases outside gene matches: 5. Per germline, CDR1 LGHDT and CDR2 YNNKEL (reference sequence). CDR3 length: 14 amino acids.